This TCR beta chain was sequenced for a study of blood T cell repertoires in COVID-19. On the study more broadly: The origin of the acute and convalescent COVID-19 samples was the United States, Italy and Spain. Nucleic acid was either cDNA or gDNA, and it came from T cells, B-cell-depleted T cells, or PBMCs.

This CDR3 is 16 amino acids long. Trimming removed 5 bases from V and 0 bases from J; junction bases left unmatched: 9. Germline lookup yields CDR1 MDHEN and CDR2 SYDVKM. TCRdb's table, derived via immunoSEQ multiplex PCR, lists solely in-frame clones and lacks some. The data contain 200,000 or so clones, 65% to 90% of them singletons. The source material was PBMCs or T cells enriched from blood (not recorded which). The chain is built from TRBV28 and TRBJ1-1; TRBD1 matches 7 bases. The TCR originated in a woman aged 40-49 years with acute COVID-19. Here the CDR3 reads CASSLLLGQMNTEAFF. DNA for the CDR3: TGTGCCAGCAGTCTCCTATTGGGACAGATGAACACTGAAGCTTTCTTT.